A single sample is the source of the 27 T cell receptor beta chains below, sequenced in a study of control samples from healthy donors and cancer patients. The data were produced by immunoSEQ multiplex PCR, yet TCRdb's version contains in-frame clones alone and is incomplete. The profile covers approximately 94,000 clones, with approximately 90% appearing a single time and 0.92% taken by the ten largest. The source material was blood. The receptor set was obtained from a woman aged 25 to 39 in good health.

The rearrangement uses TRBV7-9 and TRBJ2-6, with 9 bases identical to TRBD1. V lost 3 bases to trimming and J lost 0 bases; unmatched junction nucleotides: 6. The CDR3 is 18 residues long. CDR1 and CDR2 (germline): SEHNR, FQNEAQ (reference sequence). CDR3 in DNA: TGTGCCAGCAGCTTGGACAGGGGAAGAACCTCTGGGGCCAACGTCCTGACTTTC. Protein product: CASSLDRGRTSGANVLTF.

This clone came up once. This chain uses TRBV7-3 with TRBJ2-3; TRBD2 matches at 8 bases. CDR1 is SGHTA and CDR2 is FQGTGA in the germline V gene. The CDR3 consists of 15 residues. Trimming at V came to 3 bases and at J to 4 bases, leaving 6 bases not matched to a gene. The CDR3 region is CASSFQRGPSDTQYF. The DNA of the CDR3 is TGTGCCAGCAGCTTCCAGCGGGGGCCGTCAGATACGCAGTATTTT.

The chain uses TRBV5-1 and TRBJ1-6, with 8 bases matching TRBD1. The germline V gene has CDR1 SGHRS and CDR2 YFSETQ. The CDR3 covers 15 residues. J gave up 8 bases and V 5 bases, and 9 bases lay outside the gene matches. The CDR3 protein is CASRLQGALDSPLHF. CDR3 in DNA: TGCGCCAGCAGGCTTCAGGGGGCGCTGGATTCACCCCTCCACTTT. Complete variable domain (other parts from reference TRBV5-1 and TRBJ1-6): KAGVTQTPRYLIKTRGQQVTLSCSPISGHRSVSWYQQTPGQGLQFLFEYFSETQRNKGNFPGRFSGRQFSNSRSEMNVSTLELGDSALYLCASRLQGALDSPLHFGNGTRLTVT.

The chain is built from TRBV3-1 (or the pseudogene TRBV3-2) and TRBJ2-1, with D possibly being TRBD2 (5 bases). This CDR3 is built from 15 residues. Trimming shortened V by 2 bases and J by 5 bases, and 13 bases separated the two germline ends. Germline values: CDR1 LGHDT, CDR2 YNNKEL (reference sequence). The CDR3 sequence: CASSQSGLDDNEQFF. The CDR3 DNA follows: TGTGCCAGCAGCCAAAGCGGACTGGACGACAATGAGCAGTTCTTC.

The CDR3 DNA reads as TGTGCCAGCAGCTCCCTCGTTGCCCCGAACTATGGCTACACCTTC. It codes for CASSSLVAPNYGYTF. This chain uses TRBV5-6 with TRBJ1-2, with D unclear. CDR3 length: 15 amino acids. The germline V and J ends were trimmed by 3 bases and 2 bases, with 14 bases remaining between them. Germline loops: CDR1 SGHDT, CDR2 YYEEEE.

This chain connects TRBV2 to TRBJ1-1; D is uncertain. Trimming took 3 bases from V and 5 from J, leaving 10 bases between them. Germline V CDR1 and CDR2: SNHLY, FYNNEI. CDR3 length: 13 amino acids. The CDR3 loop is CASSDVRGTEAFF. The CDR3 bases are TGTGCCAGCAGTGATGTTCGGGGAACTGAAGCTTTCTTT. Looking up the rest from reference TRBV2 and TRBJ1-1 gives the full variable domain: EPEVTQTPSHQVTQMGQEVILRCVPISNHLYFYWYRQILGQKVEFLVSFYNNEISEKSEIFDDQFSVERPDGSNFTLKIRSTKLEDSAMYFCASSDVRGTEAFFGQGTRLTVV.

The rearrangement links TRBV7-8 to TRBJ1-5; D is unresolved. Trimming pared 6 bases from V and 4 bases from J, leaving 13 bases between. The CDR3 is 14 amino acids. Germline CDR1 SGHVS, CDR2 FQNEAQ. The CDR3 loop is CASSSGQENQPQHF. The CDR3 coding sequence is TGTGCCAGCAGTTCCGGTCAGGAGAATCAGCCCCAGCATTTT.

J is TRBJ1-1 and V is TRBV7-3; D is undetermined. V was trimmed by 5 bases and J by 1 base, leaving 8 bases between them. From germline, CDR1 is SGHTA and CDR2 FQGTGA. CDR3 length: 13 residues. The CDR3 DNA reads as TGTGCCAGCAGCCCAAGTAAGAACACTGAAGCTTTCTTT. This codes for CASSPSKNTEAFF.

The count of this clone is one. The chain has TRBV4-1 and TRBJ1-2; D may be TRBD1 (5 bases). Germline V gives CDR1 MGHRA, CDR2 YSYEKL. The CDR3 contains 14 residues. With 1 base removed from V and 4 bases from J, the gap between germline ends came to 10 bases. This chain's CDR3 is CASSQVPGGYGYTF. As DNA, the CDR3 is TGCGCCAGCAGCCAAGTACCGGGGGGCTATGGCTACACCTTC.

The J gene is TRBJ1-1, the V gene TRBV6-5, with D maybe TRBD1 (6 bases). The germline V gene has CDR1 MNHEY and CDR2 SVGAGI. The CDR3 extends over 13 amino acids. The germline V and J ends were trimmed by 5 bases and 5 bases, with 12 bases remaining between them. The CDR3 DNA is TGTGCCAGCAGTAAAAACAGGGTAACTGAAGCTTTCTTT. Encoded protein: CASSKNRVTEAFF.

This chain connects TRBV5-5 to TRBJ2-1, with D tentatively TRBD2 (6 bases). Trimming pared 2 bases from V and 1 base from J, leaving 10 bases between. The CDR3 loop spans 15 amino acids. CDR1 is SGHKS, CDR2 YYEKEE, per germline (reference sequence). DNA for the CDR3: TGTGCCAGCAGCTTAACGGGAGAATCCTACAATGAGCAGTTCTTC. Translation: CASSLTGESYNEQFF.

The chain carries TRBV6-4 and TRBJ1-1; D is perhaps TRBD1 (5 bases). The CDR3 contains 14 residues. CDR1 is MRHNA and CDR2 is SNTAGT in the germline V gene. V lost 8 bases and J 1 base, leaving 14 bases between the germline ends. CDR3 DNA sequence: TGTGCCAGCTCCCCGGGACCGGGGAACACTGAAGCTTTCTTT. The encoded protein is CASSPGPGNTEAFF.

The chain has TRBV5-1 and TRBJ2-3; 12 bases are shared with TRBD2. The CDR3 loop spans 19 amino acids. The V gene's germline CDR1 is SGHRS and CDR2 YFSETQ. The ends lost 0 bases at V and 3 bases at J; junction bases unmatched: 11. The chain's CDR3 is CASSLVQGLAGGPTDTQYF. The CDR3 DNA reads TGCGCCAGCAGCTTGGTACAGGGGCTAGCGGGGGGGCCTACAGATACGCAGTATTTT.

The CDR3 DNA reads TGTGCCAGCACTGGGACCGCCGCAACTAATGAAAAACTGTTTTTT. This codes for CASTGTAATNEKLFF. The V call is TRBV2, the J call TRBJ1-4, with D perhaps matching TRBD1 (5 bases). V lost 7 bases to trimming and J lost 0 bases, with 12 bases between them. There are 15 residues in the CDR3. From germline, CDR1 is SNHLY and CDR2 FYNNEI. The variable domain in full, completed from reference TRBV2 and TRBJ1-4, reads EPEVTQTPSHQVTQMGQEVILRCVPISNHLYFYWYRQILGQKVEFLVSFYNNEISEKSEIFDDQFSVERPDGSNFTLKIRSTKLEDSAMYFCASTGTAATNEKLFFGSGTQLSVL.

The V and J genes are TRBV7-2 and TRBJ2-5, with TRBD1 as a possible D gene (7 bases). With 3 bases removed from V and 5 bases from J, the gap between germline ends came to 10 bases. In germline, CDR1 is SGHTA, CDR2 FQGNSA. This CDR3 region has 13 residues. The CDR3, as DNA: TGTGCCAGCAGCTTCAGGGGGAGGGAGACCCAGTACTTC. Translation: CASSFRGRETQYF.

The rearrangement links TRBV30 to TRBJ1-5; possibly TRBD1 for D (6 bases). The CDR3 consists of 13 residues. Per the germline V gene, CDR1 is GTSNPN and CDR2 is SVGIG (reference sequence). Trimming stripped 2 bases from V and 5 bases from J, with 10 bases between. The chain's CDR3 is CAWSPQGHQPQHF. CDR3 DNA sequence: TGTGCCTGGAGTCCGCAGGGGCATCAGCCCCAGCATTTT.

The V call is TRBV7-2, the J call TRBJ1-3; tentative D call: TRBD1 (5 bases). Germline CDR1 SGHTA, CDR2 FQGNSA. V was cut by 5 bases and J by 0 bases, with 11 bases left in between. CDR3 length: 15 residues. The CDR3 spells CASSPGTHSGNTIYF. CDR3 sequence (DNA): TGTGCCAGCAGCCCCGGGACCCACTCTGGAAACACCATATATTTT. The full variable domain, rest sourced from reference TRBV7-2 and TRBJ1-3, is GAGVSQSPSNKVTEKGKDVELRCDPISGHTALYWYRQSLGQGLEFLIYFQGNSAPDKSGLPSDRFSAERTGGSVSTLTIQRTQQEDSAVYLCASSPGTHSGNTIYFGEGSWLTVV.

The V gene is TRBV3-1 (or the pseudogene TRBV3-2), the J gene TRBJ1-3; D gene uncertain. This CDR3 is 13 amino acids long. Germline CDR1 LGHDT, CDR2 YNNKEL (reference sequence). The ends were cut back, 8 bases at V and 2 bases at J, with 10 bases in the middle. The DNA for the CDR3 is TGTGCCAGCGGAGCGGTTCCTGGAAACACCATATATTTT. Translation: CASGAVPGNTIYF.

The genes are TRBV7-2 and TRBJ2-7; D remains unclear. Trimming pared 4 bases from V and 9 bases from J, leaving 10 bases between. Germline assignment: CDR1 SGHTA and CDR2 FQGNSA. The CDR3 sequence is 11 residues long. The CDR3 DNA sequence: TGTGCCAGCAGCTCGATCAGTAGGCAGTACTTC. Protein sequence: CASSSISRQYF.

The V and J genes are TRBV5-5 and TRBJ2-4; D tentatively fits TRBD1 or TRBD2 (5 bases each). This CDR3 has 16 amino acids. Trimming stripped 0 bases from V and 9 bases from J, with 19 bases between. The germline gives CDR1 SGHKS, CDR2 YYEKEE (reference sequence). The CDR3 DNA reads TGTGCCAGCAGCTTGGAGACCGGGATTTTAGGGGTCATTCAGTACTTC. As protein: CASSLETGILGVIQYF.

This chain uses TRBV27 with TRBJ2-2, with 7 bases lining up with TRBD2. This CDR3 is 14 amino acids long. Germline lookup yields CDR1 MNHEY and CDR2 SMNVEV (reference sequence). V shed 3 bases, J shed 10 bases, and the junction held 8 bases outside the gene matches. CDR3 sequence reads: CASSFSGGPQELFF. As DNA, the CDR3 is TGTGCCAGCAGTTTTTCGGGGGGTCCTCAGGAGCTGTTTTTT.

V is TRBV5-1 and J is TRBJ1-5, with D perhaps TRBD1 (5 bases). Germline lookup yields CDR1 SGHRS and CDR2 YFSETQ. The V end lost 0 bases, the J end lost 2 bases, and 6 bases lay between the germline ends. The CDR3 extends over 14 amino acids. For the CDR3, the DNA is TGCGCCAGCAGCTTGGGGGACGGCAATCAGCCCCAGCATTTT. It is translated as CASSLGDGNQPQHF.

Only one count was recorded for this clone. Different DNA sequences within this sample yield the same CDR3. Written as DNA, the CDR3 is TGTGCCAGCAGCCTGGGACAGGGATTCTATAATTCACCCCTCCACTTT. Protein sequence: CASSLGQGFYNSPLHF. V is TRBV7-9 and J is TRBJ1-6; 9 positions agree with TRBD1. This CDR3 spans 16 amino acids. J gave up 3 bases and V 5 bases, and 5 bases lay outside the gene matches. Looked up from germline, CDR1 is SEHNR and CDR2 is FQNEAQ (reference sequence). The full variable domain, in which reference TRBV7-9 and TRBJ1-6 provide the parts outside the CDR3, is DTGVSQNPRHKITKRGQNVTFRCDPISEHNRLYWYRQTLGQGPEFLTYFQNEAQLEKSRLLSDRFSAERPKGSFSTLEIQRTEQGDSAMYLCASSLGQGFYNSPLHFGNGTRLTVT.

This chain links TRBV12-3 or TRBV12-4 with TRBJ2-3; D is undetermined. The CDR3 is made up of 12 amino acids. The ends were cut back, 7 bases at V and 2 bases at J, with 7 bases in the middle. This chain's CDR3 is CASTEVTDTQYF. CDR3 coding DNA: TGTGCCAGCACTGAAGTCACAGATACGCAGTATTTT.

This rearrangement joins TRBV27 to TRBJ1-1; D remains unclear. The germline gives CDR1 MNHEY, CDR2 SMNVEV (reference sequence). V gave up 7 bases and J gave up 1 base, with 16 bases separating them. This CDR3 region has 15 residues. Written as DNA, the CDR3 is TGTGCCAGCATCGCGGCCCTACGGGGGAACACTGAAGCTTTCTTT. The encoded protein is CASIAALRGNTEAFF.

The V and J genes are TRBV6-2 or TRBV6-3 and TRBJ2-4; 7 nucleotides line up with TRBD2. This CDR3 contains 16 residues. Germline V gene sequence: CDR1 MNHEY, CDR2 SVGEGT. The J segment lost 0 bases and the V segment lost 2 bases, leaving 4 bases of the junction unmatched. This CDR3 reads CASSYGGVIAKNIQYF. DNA for the CDR3: TGTGCCAGCAGTTACGGGGGGGTAATAGCCAAAAACATTCAGTACTTC.

The chain links TRBV30 to TRBJ1-5, with D unclear. The V end lost 1 base, the J end lost 5 bases, and 9 bases lay between the germline ends. The CDR3 length is 13 residues. Germline loops: CDR1 GTSNPN, CDR2 SVGIG (reference sequence). Here the CDR3 DNA reads TGTGCCTGGAGTGAACAGATCTATCAGCCCCAGCATTTT. Translating it yields CAWSEQIYQPQHF.